The 24 T cell receptor beta chains given below trace back to one sample, sequenced in a study of T cells in Graves' hyperthyroidism and ophthalmopathy. Amplified TCR beta CDR3 regions came from RNA transcripts. With the HTBI primer set, the TCR CDR3 went through a first round of RT-PCR. Each CDR3 protein gets one entry after TCRdb re-called the multiplex PCR reads with MiXCR. The table has 490,000 or so distinct CDR3 sequences, roughly 15% seen once. Sequencing was done on a sample of blood. The receptors stem from a woman in her 30s with Graves' ophthalmopathy.

The chain combines TRBV6-2 or TRBV6-3 with TRBJ2-1; no clear D gene. CDR3 length: 15 amino acids. CDR1 and CDR2 (germline): MNHEY, SVGEGT. V dropped 3 bases and J dropped 2 bases, with 11 bases sitting between them. The CDR3 DNA sequence: TGTGCCAGCAGTTATCCACTTCCGCCCTACAATGAGCAGTTCTTC. Its translation is CASSYPLPPYNEQFF.

The sample holds a few counts of this clonotype. The V and J genes are TRBV6-1 and TRBJ1-1; weak D call: TRBD1 (6 bases). Germline CDR1 reads MNHNS; CDR2 reads SASEGT. The CDR3 has 13 amino acids. The V and J ends lost 10 bases and 4 bases respectively, with 16 bases between them. The CDR3 bases are TGTGCCACCTCGATCGGGGGCGGCACTGAAGCTTTCTTT. As protein: CATSIGGGTEAFF.

The chain employs TRBV20-1 and TRBJ2-7, with a weak D call TRBD1 (6 bases). The V and J ends lost 2 bases and 3 bases respectively, with 17 bases between them. This CDR3 is built from 15 residues. The germline V gene has CDR1 DFQATT and CDR2 SNEGSKA (reference sequence). This CDR3 is CSARKGDHQGYEQYF. The CDR3 DNA follows: TGCAGTGCTAGAAAGGGGGACCACCAAGGCTACGAGCAGTACTTC.

To note about this clonotype: Since a much larger clone is just one base distant, this may be a read error. V usage is TRBV7-9 and J usage is TRBJ2-7, with D perhaps TRBD1 or TRBD2 (5 bases each). This CDR3 is 14 amino acids long. Germline V gene lookup returns CDR1 SEHNR and CDR2 FQNEAQ (reference sequence). V lost 6 bases to trimming and J lost 7 bases, with 19 bases between them. CDR3 sequence reads: CASSTRDAHNEQYF. In DNA form, the CDR3 reads TGTGCCAGCAGTACCCGGGACGCCCACAATGAGCAGTACTTC.

In this sample, this clonotype turned up a few times. The chain couples TRBV4-3 to TRBJ1-6; D uncertain. Trimming stripped 2 bases from V and 8 bases from J, with 10 bases between. The length of the CDR3 is 14 residues. Germline V CDR1 and CDR2: LGHNA, YSLEER. CDR3: CASSQKGRDSPLHF. The CDR3 DNA reads TGCGCCAGCAGCCAAAAAGGAAGGGATTCACCCCTCCACTTT.

This clonotype was recorded at least ten times. The chain couples TRBV20-1 to TRBJ2-2; TRBD2 aligns across 11 bases. Germline lookup yields CDR1 DFQATT and CDR2 SNEGSKA (reference sequence). V gave up 3 bases and J gave up 4 bases; unmatched junction bases: 13. This CDR3 contains 18 residues. CDR3 sequence reads: CSARGGSGRAWSTGELFF. The CDR3, as DNA: TGCAGTGCTAGGGGGGGTAGCGGGAGGGCATGGAGCACCGGGGAGCTGTTTTTT.

This rearrangement joins TRBV28 to TRBJ1-2; D remains unclear. The germline CDR1 and CDR2 sequences are MDHEN and SYDVKM. Between the trimmed V and J ends, which lost 1 base and 6 bases, there was a span of 9 bases. The CDR3 consists of 13 residues. The CDR3 sequence: CASSLYSSNGYTF. The CDR3 region has the DNA TGTGCCAGCAGTTTATACAGCAGCAATGGCTACACCTTC.

Only one count was recorded for this clonotype. The J gene is TRBJ2-2, the V gene TRBV10-2; perhaps TRBD2 as D (5 bases). Looked up from germline, CDR1 is WSHSY and CDR2 is SAAADI. V lost 0 bases and J lost 6, with 17 bases in between. The CDR3 consists of 17 residues. In DNA form, the CDR3 reads TGCGCCAGCAGTGAGTCGACTCTGAGAGGGAGCCCCGGGGAGCTGTTTTTT. The encoded protein is CASSESTLRGSPGELFF.

In this sample, this clonotype turned up a few times. The rearrangement uses TRBV25-1 and TRBJ2-2; D may match TRBD1 or TRBD2 (5 bases each). The CDR3 sequence is 14 residues long. Trimming took off 0 bases at V and 4 bases at J, with 6 bases between the two ends. The germline gives CDR1 MGHDK, CDR2 SYGVNS. CDR3 region: CASSEYGTTGELFF. CDR3 nucleotides: TGTGCCAGCAGTGAATATGGGACCACCGGGGAGCTGTTTTTT.

This clonotype has a count of ten or more. One end of the junction fails to match germline, which may point to a read error. The chain is built from TRBV2 and TRBJ1-1, with D possibly matching TRBD1 (5 bases). This CDR3 is built from 15 residues. Germline-derived CDR1 and CDR2 are SNHLY and FYNNEI. CDR3 region: CASLRPDRVNAEAFF. The CDR3 DNA follows: TGTGCCAGCTTAAGACCCGACAGAGTGAACGCTGAAGCTTTCTTT.

Regarding this clonotype: This may be a read error: a much more frequent sequence differs by one nucleotide. The rearrangement joins TRBV6-1 to TRBJ2-2; D might be TRBD1 or TRBD2, each matching 5 bases. V was clipped by 5 bases and J by 1 base, with 11 bases between them. CDR1 and CDR2 (germline): MNHNS, SASEGT. This CDR3 comprises 15 residues. CDR3 amino acids: CASSPGAGNTGELFF. The DNA of the CDR3 is TGTGCCAGCAGTCCCGGGGCAGGGAACACCGGGGAGCTGTTTTTT.

This clonotype was counted at least ten times. The chain uses TRBV7-6 and TRBJ2-7; TRBD2 agrees at 8 bases. The V gene's germline CDR1 is SGHVS and CDR2 FNYEAQ. V lost 5 bases, J lost 6 bases, and 9 bases stayed unmatched. The CDR3 covers 14 residues. The CDR3 loop is CASSQGLVSTEQYF. CDR3 nucleotides: TGTGCCAGCAGCCAGGGACTAGTAAGCACCGAGCAGTACTTC.

Comment on this clonotype: A much larger clone differs by one base, so this may be a read error. The J gene is TRBJ2-1, the V gene TRBV7-9, with D tentatively TRBD1 or TRBD2 (6 bases each). The CDR3 loop spans 16 amino acids. From germline, CDR1 is SEHNR and CDR2 FQNEAQ (reference sequence). CDR3 region: CARSLAARQAFGEQFF. CDR3 sequence (DNA): TGTGCCAGGAGCTTAGCGGCCCGACAGGCTTTTGGTGAGCAGTTCTTC.

This clonotype was observed many times. V is TRBV7-2 and J is TRBJ2-2, with 16 bases that match TRBD2. The CDR3 runs 19 residues. The germline V gene encodes CDR1 SGHTA and CDR2 FQGNSA. With V trimmed by 5 bases and J by 4 bases, 10 bases remained unmatched. The chain's CDR3 is CASSPVPGLAGGGTGELFF. The CDR3 coding sequence is TGTGCCAGCAGCCCCGTTCCGGGACTAGCGGGGGGGGGCACCGGGGAGCTGTTTTTT. Full variable domain (remainder filled in from reference TRBV7-2 and TRBJ2-2): GAGVSQSPSNKVTEKGKDVELRCDPISGHTALYWYRQSLGQGLEFLIYFQGNSAPDKSGLPSDRFSAERTGGSVSTLTIQRTQQEDSAVYLCASSPVPGLAGGGTGELFFGEGSRLTVL.

Concerning this clonotype: Without the conserved terminal phenylalanine or tryptophan, this CDR3 likely stems from a read error. V and J are TRBV6-9 and TRBJ1-1; weak D call: TRBD1 (5 bases). Per germline, CDR1 MNHGY and CDR2 SVAAGI. The CDR3 loop spans 14 amino acids. Trimming pared 3 bases from V and 1 base from J, leaving 9 bases between. The CDR3 here is CASSYGGSNTEAFL. CDR3 DNA sequence: TGTGCCAGCAGTTACGGGGGATCGAACACTGAAGCTTTCTTG.

In its sample, this clonotype was seen many times. The chain uses TRBV5-4 and TRBJ2-1; TRBD2 aligns across 9 bases. V shed 4 bases and J 1 base; nucleotides not matched to a gene: 3. The CDR3 totals 15 residues. Germline V lookup: CDR1 SGHNT, CDR2 YYREEE (reference sequence). CDR3: CASSPSGGSYNEQFF. CDR3 nucleotides: TGTGCCAGCAGCCCCAGCGGGGGGTCCTACAATGAGCAGTTCTTC.

This rearrangement joins TRBV24-1 to TRBJ1-2; possible D gene TRBD1, 5 bases. CDR1 and CDR2 from the germline V gene are KGHDR and SFDVKD. This CDR3 has 13 amino acids. V shed 4 bases and J shed 3 bases, with 8 bases lying between them. CDR3 DNA sequence: TGTGCCACCAGTGAAGGGACCCACTATGGCTACACCTTC. It translates to CATSEGTHYGYTF.

The V gene is TRBV19, the J gene TRBJ2-7, with D perhaps assigned TRBD1 or TRBD2 (5 bases each). The CDR3 totals 14 residues. CDR1 LNHDA and CDR2 SQIVND come from the germline V gene (reference sequence). The ends were cut back, 4 bases at V and 6 bases at J, with 16 bases in the middle. The CDR3 region is CASSTSGADFEQYF. CDR3 coding DNA: TGTGCCAGTAGTACCTCCGGGGCGGATTTCGAGCAGTACTTC.

This clonotype appeared a few times. The V gene is TRBV13, the J gene TRBJ1-6; the D is unclear. Germline assignment: CDR1 PRHDT and CDR2 FYEKMQ (reference sequence). The V gene lost 0 bases and the J gene lost 13 bases, with 10 bases spanning the gap. The CDR3 totals 13 residues. As DNA, the CDR3 is TGTGCCAGCAGCTTAGGTCTTCGCAGGCCCCTCCACTTT. This gives the protein CASSLGLRRPLHF.

This chain joins TRBV19 and TRBJ2-1, with D maybe TRBD2 (5 bases). The CDR3 loop spans 13 amino acids. Trimming removed 5 bases at V and 8 bases at J, with 13 bases between. Germline values: CDR1 LNHDA, CDR2 SQIVND (reference sequence). The CDR3 region is CASSPSFGDEQFF. The CDR3 nucleotides read TGTGCCAGTAGTCCTTCTTTCGGGGATGAGCAGTTCTTC. Based on the CDR3 plus reference TRBV19 and TRBJ2-1, the full variable domain is DGGITQSPKYLFRKEGQNVTLSCEQNLNHDAMYWYRQDPGQGLRLIYYSQIVNDFQKGDIAEGYSVSREKKESFPLTVTSAQKNPTAFYLCASSPSFGDEQFFGPGTRLTVL.

This clonotype was observed many times. This chain links TRBV12-3 or TRBV12-4 with TRBJ2-5; D perhaps matches TRBD1 (6 bases). The V end lost 5 bases, the J end lost 5 bases, and 12 bases lay between the germline ends. The CDR3 has 13 amino acids. CDR3 region: CASSNTGYETQYF. Here the CDR3 DNA reads TGTGCCAGCAGTAATACAGGGTATGAGACCCAGTACTTC.

Comment on this clonotype: No conserved phenylalanine or tryptophan is present at the end of the CDR3, so a read error is the likely explanation. The rearrangement joins TRBV30 to TRBJ2-5; 8 bases fit TRBD1. The CDR3 is 14 amino acids. Germline V lookup: CDR1 GTSNPN, CDR2 SVGIG (reference sequence). The J segment lost 1 base and the V segment lost 2 bases, leaving 3 bases of the junction unmatched. CDR3 sequence reads: CAWSPGQVQETQYL. The CDR3 DNA is TGTGCCTGGAGTCCGGGACAGGTCCAAGAGACCCAGTACCTC.

This chain links TRBV28 with TRBJ2-7; 7 bases line up with TRBD1. From germline, CDR1 is MDHEN and CDR2 SYDVKM. The CDR3 is 16 amino acids. The ends lost 6 bases at V and 1 base at J; junction bases unmatched: 12. CDR3 region: CASSRELGGASYEQYF. CDR3 in DNA: TGTGCCAGCAGCCGTGAACTAGGGGGCGCTTCCTACGAGCAGTACTTC.

This clonotype has ten or more counts. V usage is TRBV28 and J usage is TRBJ1-1; no reliable D call. CDR1 and CDR2 from the germline V gene are MDHEN and SYDVKM. CDR3 length: 11 residues. Deletions cut 7 bases from V and 0 bases from J, with 3 bases between. The CDR3 loop is CASMVNTEAFF. The CDR3 nucleotides are TGTGCCAGCATGGTGAACACTGAAGCTTTCTTT.